This T cell receptor beta chain was retrieved from a study of identical twins. The CDR3 contains 15 residues. V lost 5 bases and J 5 bases, leaving 18 bases between the germline ends. Unique molecular identifiers were in the cDNA, with template-switch universal primer binding. TCRdb passed the 5' RACE reads through MiXCR, listing each CDR3 protein once. The repertoire holds 1,800,000 or so distinct CDR3 sequences, with about 31% as singletons. This clonotype has just a few counts. The antigen is unknown. Study-level results: A cross-sectional statistical analysis, not follow-up of the same donors, supported the conclusions. Memory repertoires showed no such pattern, whereas abundant cord blood beta clonotypes carried fewer insertions. Among out-of-frame alpha sequences shared by twins, low generation probability occurred in excess.

The sequence derives from a newborn girl in good health. The source material was cord blood. The gene calls are TRBV12-3 or TRBV12-4 and TRBJ1-2; no reliable D call. The CDR3 spells CASSPLRTSAYGYTF. In DNA, the CDR3 is TGTGCCAGCAGTCCCCTCCGGACGTCTGCTTATGGCTACACCTTC.